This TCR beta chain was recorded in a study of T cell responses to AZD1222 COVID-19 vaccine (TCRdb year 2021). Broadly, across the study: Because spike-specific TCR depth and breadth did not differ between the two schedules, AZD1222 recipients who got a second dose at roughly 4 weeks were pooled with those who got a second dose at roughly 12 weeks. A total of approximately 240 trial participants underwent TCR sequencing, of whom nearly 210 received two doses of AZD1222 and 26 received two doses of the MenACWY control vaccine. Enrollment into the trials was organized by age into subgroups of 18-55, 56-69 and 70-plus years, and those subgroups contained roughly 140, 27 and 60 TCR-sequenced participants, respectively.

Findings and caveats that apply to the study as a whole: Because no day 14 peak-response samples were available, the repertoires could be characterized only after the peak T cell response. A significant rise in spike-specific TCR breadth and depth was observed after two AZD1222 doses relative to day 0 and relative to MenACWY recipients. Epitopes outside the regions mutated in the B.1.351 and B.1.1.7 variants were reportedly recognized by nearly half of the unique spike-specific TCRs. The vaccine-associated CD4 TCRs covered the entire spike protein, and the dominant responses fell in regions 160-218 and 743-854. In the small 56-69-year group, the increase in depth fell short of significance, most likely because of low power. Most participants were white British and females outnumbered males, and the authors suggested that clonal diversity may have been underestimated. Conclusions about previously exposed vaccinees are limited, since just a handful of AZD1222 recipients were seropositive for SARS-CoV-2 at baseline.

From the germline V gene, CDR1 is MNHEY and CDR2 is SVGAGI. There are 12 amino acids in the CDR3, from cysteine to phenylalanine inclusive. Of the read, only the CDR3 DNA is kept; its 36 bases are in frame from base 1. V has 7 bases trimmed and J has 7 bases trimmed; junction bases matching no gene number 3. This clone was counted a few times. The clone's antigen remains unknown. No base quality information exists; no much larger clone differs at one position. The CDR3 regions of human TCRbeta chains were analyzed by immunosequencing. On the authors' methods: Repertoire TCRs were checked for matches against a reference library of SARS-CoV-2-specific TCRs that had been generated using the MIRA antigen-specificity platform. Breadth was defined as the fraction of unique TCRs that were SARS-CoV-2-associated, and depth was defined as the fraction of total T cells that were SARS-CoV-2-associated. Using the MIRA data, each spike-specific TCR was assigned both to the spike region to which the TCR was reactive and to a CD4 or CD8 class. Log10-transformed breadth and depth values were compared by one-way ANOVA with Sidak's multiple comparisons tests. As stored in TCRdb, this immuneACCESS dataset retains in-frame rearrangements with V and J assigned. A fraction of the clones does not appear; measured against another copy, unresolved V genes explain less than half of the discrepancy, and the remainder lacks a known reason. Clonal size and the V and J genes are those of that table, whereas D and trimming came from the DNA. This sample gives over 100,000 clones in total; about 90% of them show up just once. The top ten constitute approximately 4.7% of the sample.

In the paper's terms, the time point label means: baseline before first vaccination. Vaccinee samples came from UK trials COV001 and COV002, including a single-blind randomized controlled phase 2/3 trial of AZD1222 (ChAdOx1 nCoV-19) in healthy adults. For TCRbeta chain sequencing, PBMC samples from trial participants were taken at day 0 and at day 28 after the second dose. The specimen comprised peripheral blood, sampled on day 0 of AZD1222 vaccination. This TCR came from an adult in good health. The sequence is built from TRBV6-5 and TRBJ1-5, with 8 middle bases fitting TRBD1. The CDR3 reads CASTTGGQPQHF. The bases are TGTGCCAGCACCACAGGGGGACAGCCCCAGCATTTT.